This is a list of T cell receptor beta chains from one sample in a study of STAT5B mutations in CD4+ large granular lymphocyte leukemia. Libraries were prepared by immunoSEQ multiplex PCR; TCRdb keeps only in-frame clonotypes and omits some of them. Of 25,000 to 35,000 clones listed, nearly 80% were seen once; the top ten hold 2.5% to 3%. Source material: CD4+ T cells from blood buffy coats. The receptors were gathered from a human donor in good health. Both conserved end residues are part of each CDR3. The D gene is left open where the match is weak. The size of a clone is reported for some rows only, either as once, few or many, or as a class for expanded clones.

d_gene,abundance,v_gene,j_gene,CDR3nt,CDR3aa
TRBD1,-,TRBV6-6,TRBJ2-7,TGTGCCAGCAGTTCGGACCGGGACAGGGCCTACGAGCAGTACTTC,CASSSDRDRAYEQYF
TRBD2,-,TRBV7-6,TRBJ2-5,TGTGCCAGCAGCTTAATGAGCGGGGGGGCTCTGGAGACCCAGTACTTC,CASSLMSGGALETQYF
-,-,TRBV15,TRBJ1-6,TGTGCCACCAGCAGAGAACTGATGACTGATAATTCACCCCTCCACTTT,CATSRELMTDNSPLHF
TRBD1,-,TRBV14,TRBJ2-7,TGTGCCAGCAGCCAATCCATCCGGGACAGCCCCGAGCAGTACTTC,CASSQSIRDSPEQYF
-,-,TRBV6-6,TRBJ1-1,TGTGCCAGCTCGGGACGGATTACCGAAGCTTTCTTT,CASSGRITEAFF
-,large,TRBV27,TRBJ2-7,TGTGCCAGCAGTTTAGCAGGGAGCTCCTACGAGCAGTACTTC,CASSLAGSSYEQYF
TRBD2,-,TRBV19,TRBJ2-1,TGTGCCAGTATGGTGGGGGGGAGCAAGAATGAGCAGTTCTTC,CASMVGGSKNEQFF
-,once,TRBV18,TRBJ2-2,TGTGCCAGCTCACCTCGATACGCGACCACCGGGGAGCTGTTTTTT,CASSPRYATTGELFF
-,once,TRBV23-1,TRBJ1-1,TGCGCCAGCAGTCATAGTGAGGTCTCGAACACTGAAGCTTTCTTT,CASSHSEVSNTEAFF
-,-,TRBV5-4,TRBJ1-2,TGTGCCAGCAGCTTGGCCCAGGGTAATGGCTACACCTTC,CASSLAQGNGYTF
-,-,TRBV6-6,TRBJ2-2,TGTGCCAGCAGTTATGCAGGGGATTCCGGGGAGCTGTTTTTT,CASSYAGDSGELFF
-,-,TRBV29-1,TRBJ2-1,TGCAGCGCAGCTGGATTTTCGGGTCTTGGCAATGAGCAGTTCTTC,CSAAGFSGLGNEQFF
TRBD1,-,TRBV27,TRBJ1-1,TGTGCCAGCAGTACAGATTACAGGGGGATCACTGAAGCTTTCTTT,CASSTDYRGITEAFF
-,-,TRBV2,TRBJ1-2,TGTGCCAGCAGTGATAGTTTAAGGGCCGCCTATGGCTACACCTTC,CASSDSLRAAYGYTF
-,-,TRBV27,TRBJ1-5,TGTGCCAGCAGTGCACATCATAGCAATCAGCCCCAGCATTTT,CASSAHHSNQPQHF
-,-,TRBV5-6,TRBJ2-7,TGTGCCAGCAGCTTGGCCCGGGGGAGGGGGGACGAGCAGTACTTC,CASSLARGRGDEQYF
TRBD2,-,TRBV7-9,TRBJ2-1,TGTGCCAGCAGCTCCACGGAGAATGGCCGGGGGGTCCCGAAGTTCTTC,CASSSTENGRGVPKFF
-,-,TRBV5-1,TRBJ2-2,TGCGCCAGCAGGTTGGATCCGTCCGCCGGGGAGCTGTTTTTT,CASRLDPSAGELFF
-,-,TRBV6-1,TRBJ1-6,TGTGCCAGCAGTGAAGCTCCAGGGTTTAATTCACCCCTCCACTTT,CASSEAPGFNSPLHF
TRBD1,few,TRBV19,TRBJ1-1,TGTGCCAGTAGTGTACAGGGGAGGAACACTGAAGCTTTCTTT,CASSVQGRNTEAFF
-,-,TRBV11-2,TRBJ2-7,TGTGCCAGCAGCTCCAGTAGGCAGCAAAACGAGCAGTACTTC,CASSSSRQQNEQYF
-,few,TRBV5-5,TRBJ2-7,TGTGCCAGCAGCTTGGGGAGCGGCGAGCAGTACTTC,CASSLGSGEQYF
-,-,TRBV10-3,TRBJ2-3,TGTGCCATCAGTGAGGGGGGCCGGGATACGCAGTATTTT,CAISEGGRDTQYF
TRBD1,-,TRBV10-3,TRBJ1-3,TGTGCCATCACTGAGACAGGGGCGCTCCCTGGAAACACCATATATTTT,CAITETGALPGNTIYF
-,-,TRBV15,TRBJ1-5,TGTGCCACCAGCAGAAATGGGCCCCAGCATTTT,CATSRNGPQHF
TRBD1,-,TRBV27,TRBJ1-6,TGTGCCAGCAGGAACAGGGGTCCCCTGGATAATTCACCCCTCCACTTT,CASRNRGPLDNSPLHF
-,-,TRBV6-5,TRBJ2-1,TGTGCCAGCAGTATAGGGGAGACCTACAATGAGCAGTTCTTC,CASSIGETYNEQFF
TRBD1,-,TRBV11-2,TRBJ2-6,TGTGCCAGCAGCTTAGTACCAGGGGGATCGTCTGGGGCCAACGTCCTGACTTTC,CASSLVPGGSSGANVLTF
TRBD1,-,TRBV18,TRBJ2-7,TGTGCCAGCTCCCCGGACAGGGGGGTGGTATACGAGCAGTACTTC,CASSPDRGVVYEQYF
-,-,TRBV4-2,TRBJ1-2,TGTGCCAGCAGCCCTCCCTTTAAAAGGGGCCCAGGCATCTATGGCTACACCTTC,CASSPPFKRGPGIYGYTF
TRBD1,-,TRBV15,TRBJ1-6,TGTGCCACCAGCTTAGACAGGGTCGTTTCACCCCTCCACTTT,CATSLDRVVSPLHF
-,few,TRBV6-5,TRBJ1-5,TGTGCCAGCAAGTTGAGCTCTAGCAATCAGCCCCAGCATTTT,CASKLSSSNQPQHF
TRBD1,-,TRBV6-1,TRBJ1-2,TGTGCCACTCGGACAGGGGAAGGTCATGGCTACACCTTC,CATRTGEGHGYTF
-,-,TRBV28,TRBJ2-1,TGTGCCAGCAACCGGGACCTCTACAATGAGCAGTTCTTC,CASNRDLYNEQFF
-,-,TRBV7-9,TRBJ2-7,TGTGCCAGCAGCTTTGTTGGCTCAGCGGGTAGTAATTACGAGCAGTACTTC,CASSFVGSAGSNYEQYF
TRBD1,-,TRBV18,TRBJ2-7,TGTGCCAGCTCGTTCGGACAGGCGTCTGAGCAGTACTTC,CASSFGQASEQYF
TRBD2,-,TRBV5-4,TRBJ2-1,TGTGCCAGCAGCTTGGCCCGGAGCGGGAGGGGCAATGAGCAGTTCTTC,CASSLARSGRGNEQFF
-,-,TRBV9,TRBJ1-1,TGTGCCAGCAGCGCCCACAACTTGGGGAACACTGAAGCTTTCTTT,CASSAHNLGNTEAFF
TRBD2,-,TRBV18,TRBJ2-3,TGTGCCAGCTCACAAGGGACTAGCGGGAGTGTAGATACGCAGTATTTT,CASSQGTSGSVDTQYF
TRBD2,-,TRBV5-5,TRBJ2-5,TGTGCCAGCAGCTTCGGCGGGGGGGAGACCCAGTACTTC,CASSFGGGETQYF
TRBD1,-,TRBV10-3,TRBJ1-5,TGTGCCATCAGTGAGTCGACAGGGAACAATCAGCCCCAGCATTTT,CAISESTGNNQPQHF
-,-,TRBV10-3,TRBJ2-1,TGTGCCATCAGTACAGGGTCTGATGAGCAGTTCTTC,CAISTGSDEQFF